This TCR beta chain emerged from a study of beta chain features in type 1 diabetes. On the study more broadly: Patients shared similar age, gender and cell yields with healthy donors. Study findings and constraints: Insertions at VDJ junctions were less frequent in type 1 diabetes patients. These patients also deleted more nucleotides at the same junctions. Type 1 diabetes patients showed a moderate but significant shortening of TCRB CDR3s in all four CD4+ subsets.

Details on this clone: Its matching antigen is unknown.

The CDR3 has 14 residues. CDR1 SNHLY and CDR2 FYNNEI come from the germline V gene. Trimming stripped 2 bases from V and 8 bases from J, with 12 bases between. Reverse transcription of all isolated RNA meant that expressed TCRB transcripts were sequenced. Clones were sequenced by immunoSEQ multiplex PCR, and TCRdb holds only the in-frame ones, with some missing. Of about half a million clones in the sample, about 30% are singletons; the top ten hold more than 0.055%. Isolation of CD4+ naive, central memory, regulatory and stem cell-like memory cells was achieved by sorting via CD45RO/CCR7/CD25/CD127/CD95/CD27.

What was sequenced was naive CD4+ T cells from blood. This chain connects TRBV2 to TRBJ2-2; D ambiguous. The clonotype was recovered from a man younger than 35 in good health. DNA of the CDR3: TGTGCCAGCAGTGAAAGGACGCATCTGGGGGAGCTGTTTTTT. It specifies CASSERTHLGELFF.